One T cell receptor (beta chain) is described in this entry. As yet, its antigen is unknown. The data belong to a study of beta chain features in type 1 diabetes. The study's findings and limits: Shorter TCRB CDR3s, moderately but significantly so, marked every one of the four CD4+ subsets in Type 1 diabetes patients. PCR might pick shorter templates more often, in the same way for patients and controls.

One heparinised blood draw, averaging roughly 120 mL, came from each donor. Purity above 95% was achieved in all sorted populations. What was sequenced were expressed TCRB transcripts, since all of the isolated RNA had been reverse transcribed. This table comes from immunoSEQ multiplex PCR, and its TCRdb copy is limited to in-frame clones, with some not included. The sample includes roughly 300,000 clones, 14% of them seen just once. The germline V gene has CDR1 LNHDA and CDR2 SQIVND (reference sequence). The ends were cut back, 2 bases at V and 5 bases at J, with 15 bases in the middle. This CDR3 is built from 15 residues.

Sequenced: central memory CD4+ T cells from blood. The chain has TRBV19 and TRBJ1-1, with D unclear. This TCR was sampled from a man aged 25-45 years in good health. CDR3 region: CASSIWGRVGTEAFF. Here the CDR3 DNA reads TGTGCCAGTAGTATATGGGGAAGGGTGGGGACTGAAGCTTTCTTT.